Sequencing of this T cell receptor beta chain was carried out in a study of CD8+ T cells in alopecia areata. Notes on this clone: Antigen: not known.

The treatment: oral pan-JAK inhibitor, 5-10 mg twice daily. Study-level results: Administration of tofacitinib significantly diminished scalp clonality and expanded CD8+ clones within the top 100. Scalp and blood samples kept many expanded lesional clones throughout tofacitinib.

This CDR3 has 11 residues. Trimming took 10 bases from V and 7 from J, leaving 11 bases between them. CDR1 and CDR2 (germline): LNHDA, SQIVND (reference sequence). cDNA serving as the sequencing template came from extracted, reverse transcribed RNA. Sequencing used immunoSEQ multiplex PCR; TCRdb keeps in-frame clones, though not all of them. The sample records around 100,000 clones, over 75% being singletons. The sample was CD8+ T cells sorted from blood, taken at approximately week 30, from a patient treated with tofacitinib. The chain is built from TRBV19 and TRBJ2-1, with a possible D match to TRBD1 (6 bases). This TCR was sampled from a human donor with alopecia areata. The CDR3 is CAIGDRNEQFF. DNA for the CDR3: TGTGCCATAGGAGACAGGAATGAGCAGTTCTTC.